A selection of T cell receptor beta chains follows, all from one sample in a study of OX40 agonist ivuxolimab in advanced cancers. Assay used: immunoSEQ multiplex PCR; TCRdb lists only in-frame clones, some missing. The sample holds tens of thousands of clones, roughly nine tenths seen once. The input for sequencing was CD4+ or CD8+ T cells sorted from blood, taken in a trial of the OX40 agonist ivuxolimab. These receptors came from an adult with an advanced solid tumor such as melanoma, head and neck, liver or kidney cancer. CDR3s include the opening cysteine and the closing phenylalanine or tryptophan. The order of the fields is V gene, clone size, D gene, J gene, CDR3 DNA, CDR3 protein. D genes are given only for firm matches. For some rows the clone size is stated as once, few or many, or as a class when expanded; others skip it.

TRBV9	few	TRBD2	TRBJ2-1	TGTGCCAGCAGCGTACTAAGCGGGGCCGACAATGAGCAGTTCTTC	CASSVLSGADNEQFF
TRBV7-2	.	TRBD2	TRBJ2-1	TGTGCCAGCAGCTTAGCGGGGGGGACCGGTGAGCAGTTCTTC	CASSLAGGTGEQFF
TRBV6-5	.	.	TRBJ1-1	TGTGCCAGCAGTTTCTTAAGGGGCACTGAAGCTTTCTTT	CASSFLRGTEAFF
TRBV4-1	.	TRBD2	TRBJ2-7	TGCGCCAGCAGCCAAGATTCGCGGGGAGGGGCATTCTCCTACGAGCAGTACTTC	CASSQDSRGGAFSYEQYF
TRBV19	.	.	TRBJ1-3	TGTGCCAGCAAGGGGGGAGGCTCTGGAAACACCATATATTTT	CASKGGGSGNTIYF
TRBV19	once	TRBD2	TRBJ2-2	TGTGCCAGCGGGACTAGCGGGATCACCGGGGAGCTGTTTTTT	CASGTSGITGELFF
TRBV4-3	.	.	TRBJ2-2	TGCGCCAGCAGCCAAGAGATGAGTACAGTGGGAGAGGGCGGGGAGCTGTTTTTT	CASSQEMSTVGEGGELFF
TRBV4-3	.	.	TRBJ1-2	TGCGCCAGCAGCCAAAGGGATGGGGGCGGCTACACCTTC	CASSQRDGGGYTF
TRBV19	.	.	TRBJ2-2	TGTGCCAGTAGTAACTTAGGGCTGGGGGGCACCGGGGAGCTGTTTTTT	CASSNLGLGGTGELFF
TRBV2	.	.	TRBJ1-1	TGTGCCAGCAGGGAGACAAGATCTACTGAAGCTTTCTTT	CASRETRSTEAFF
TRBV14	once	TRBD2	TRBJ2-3	TGTGCCAGCAGCCAAGGGCTAGCGGGAGTAGATACGCAGTATTTT	CASSQGLAGVDTQYF
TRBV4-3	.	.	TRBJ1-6	TGCGCCAGCAGCCACGGGAGGGGGGGGCCAGACAATTCACCCCTCCACTTT	CASSHGRGGPDNSPLHF
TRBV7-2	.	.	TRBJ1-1	TGTGCCAGCCGTCGTGGAGGGGCTGGCAACACTGAAGCTTTCTTT	CASRRGGAGNTEAFF
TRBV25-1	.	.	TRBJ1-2	TGTGCCAGCAGTGAATGGGTCCCGGGACGATATGGCTACACCTTC	CASSEWVPGRYGYTF
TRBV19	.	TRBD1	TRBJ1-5	TGTGCCAGTAGTACCACAGGGGGCAATCAGCCCCAGCATTTT	CASSTTGGNQPQHF
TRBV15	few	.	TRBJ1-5	TGTGCCACCAGCAGGGAGGTAGGGTATCAGCCCCAGCATTTT	CATSREVGYQPQHF
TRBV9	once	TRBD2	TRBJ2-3	TGTGCCAGCAGCGCCAGAAGCGGTGGCGGGGGGAACACAGATACGCAGTATTTT	CASSARSGGGGNTDTQYF
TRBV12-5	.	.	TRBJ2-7	TGTGCTAGTGGTTCCACGCAGGGAAATGCCTACGAGCAGTACTTC	CASGSTQGNAYEQYF
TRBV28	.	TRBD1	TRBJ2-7	TGTGCCAGCAGTTGGACAGGCCGTTCTTACGAGCAGTACTTC	CASSWTGRSYEQYF
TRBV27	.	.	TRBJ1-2	TGTGCCAGCAGTTCCGGACTCAGGGACGGCTACACCTTC	CASSSGLRDGYTF
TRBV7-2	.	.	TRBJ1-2	TGTGCCAGCAGCTTTTCCCCGGACTATGGCTACACCTTC	CASSFSPDYGYTF
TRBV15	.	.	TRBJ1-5	TGTGCCACCAGCAGAGGACAGCGGGCTCAGCCCCAGCATTTT	CATSRGQRAQPQHF
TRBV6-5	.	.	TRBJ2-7	TGTGCCAGCAGTTATCTCGGGACCGAGGGTTCCGAGCAGTACTTC	CASSYLGTEGSEQYF
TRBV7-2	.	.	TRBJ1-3	TGTGCCAGCAGCCGAGTTTTACAGACTGGAAACACCATATATTTT	CASSRVLQTGNTIYF
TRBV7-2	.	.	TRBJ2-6	TGTGCCAGCAGCAGAAACTGGGGGTCTGGGGCCAACGTCCTGACTTTC	CASSRNWGSGANVLTF
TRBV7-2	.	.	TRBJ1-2	TGTGCCAGCGGGTCTAACTATGGCTACACCTTC	CASGSNYGYTF
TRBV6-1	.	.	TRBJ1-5	TGTGCCAGCAGTGAACACAATCAGCCCCAGCATTTT	CASSEHNQPQHF
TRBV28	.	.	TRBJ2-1	TGTGCCAGCCATATGTTAGGGGATGAGCAGTTCTTC	CASHMLGDEQFF
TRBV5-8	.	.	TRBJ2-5	TGTGCCAGCAGCTTGGGGTGGAAAGAGACCCAGTACTTC	CASSLGWKETQYF
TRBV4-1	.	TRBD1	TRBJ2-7	TGCGCCAGCAGCCCAGGGGAATTGACAGGGACCTACGAGCAGTACTTC	CASSPGELTGTYEQYF
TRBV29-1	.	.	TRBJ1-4	TGCAGCGTTGTAGGGAACGAAAAACTGTTTTTT	CSVVGNEKLFF
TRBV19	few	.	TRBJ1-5	TGTGCCAGTAGTCTTCGGGGGCAGGATCAGCCCCAGCATTTT	CASSLRGQDQPQHF
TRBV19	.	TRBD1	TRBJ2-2	TGTGCCAGTAGGTCCTACAGGGGGACCCGGCCCGGGGAGCTGTTTTTT	CASRSYRGTRPGELFF
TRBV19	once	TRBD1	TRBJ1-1	TGTGCCAGTAGTCAGGACAGGGGACGGGGCACTGAAGCTTTCTTT	CASSQDRGRGTEAFF
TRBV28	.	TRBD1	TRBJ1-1	TGTGCCTGGGGATCGACAGGGAACCTCGACACTGAAGCTTTCTTT	CAWGSTGNLDTEAFF
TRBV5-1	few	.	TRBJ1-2	TGCGCCAGCAGCTTGGAACCGGGGGGCTACACCTTC	CASSLEPGGYTF
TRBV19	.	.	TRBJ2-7	TGTGCCAGTAGTGGTGGGATGGGAGCCTACGAGCAGTACTTC	CASSGGMGAYEQYF
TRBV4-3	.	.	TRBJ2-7	TGCGCCAGCAGCCTGGATGATTCAGGGAGTGGGTTCGAGCAGTACTTC	CASSLDDSGSGFEQYF
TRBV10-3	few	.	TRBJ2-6	TGTGCCATCAGTGAGAACAACTCTGGGGCCAACGTCCTGACTTTC	CAISENNSGANVLTF
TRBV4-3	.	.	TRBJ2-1	TGCGCCAGCAGCCAAGATCTGGCTAGCAGCTACAATGAGCAGTTCTTC	CASSQDLASSYNEQFF
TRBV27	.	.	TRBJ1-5	TGTGCCAGCAGTTTAAGGTCTAGCAGAGAGCCCCAGCATTTT	CASSLRSSREPQHF
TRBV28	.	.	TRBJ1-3	TGTGCCAGCAGTTTCTATAAGGTCCGGCTCTCTGGAAACACCATATATTTT	CASSFYKVRLSGNTIYF
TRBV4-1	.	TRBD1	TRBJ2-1	TGCGCCAGCAGCCCTTGGACAGGGGTGAACAATGAGCAGTTCTTC	CASSPWTGVNNEQFF
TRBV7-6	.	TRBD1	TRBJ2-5	TGTGCCAGCAGTACAGGGGGCCTCGAGACCCAGTACTTC	CASSTGGLETQYF
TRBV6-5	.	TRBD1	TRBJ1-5	TGTGCCAGCAGTACTCGACAGGGAACTGAGCCCCAGCATTTT	CASSTRQGTEPQHF
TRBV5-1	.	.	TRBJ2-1	TGCGCCAGCAGCTTGGAAAGGGGCTCCTACAATGAGCAGTTCTTC	CASSLERGSYNEQFF
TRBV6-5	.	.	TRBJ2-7	TGTGCCAGCGGGGGTAGGGGTAACCACGAGCAGTACTTC	CASGGRGNHEQYF
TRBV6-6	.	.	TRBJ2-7	TGTGCCAGCAGTTACGCTTCCGGGCCCTCCTACGAGCAGTACTTC	CASSYASGPSYEQYF
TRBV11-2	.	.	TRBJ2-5	TGTGCCAGCAGCTTACAATGGGGGACTCAGAGGCTGGGGGAGACCCAGTACTTC	CASSLQWGTQRLGETQYF
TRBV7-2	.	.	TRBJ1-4	TGTGCCAGCAAGGCACTCGGGGGTGATGAAAAACTGTTTTTT	CASKALGGDEKLFF
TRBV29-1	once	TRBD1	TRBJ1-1	TGCAGCGTTCCCTCTAAAGGGGGCGCGTCGGCCATGAACACTGAAGCTTTCTTT	CSVPSKGGASAMNTEAFF
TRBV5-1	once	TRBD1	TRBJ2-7	TGCGCCAGCAGCTTTAGTGTTACAGGGGGTTCCTACGAGCAGTACTTC	CASSFSVTGGSYEQYF
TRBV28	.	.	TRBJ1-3	TGTGCCAGCAGTTTATCCGGGCTAAACACCATATATTTT	CASSLSGLNTIYF
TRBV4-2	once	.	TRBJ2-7	TGTGCCAGCAGCCAAGATCATACAGCTGATCTCTCCTACGAGCAGTACTTC	CASSQDHTADLSYEQYF
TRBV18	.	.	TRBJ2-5	TGTGCCAGCTCACCAGGGACGGTACAAGAGACCCAGTACTTC	CASSPGTVQETQYF
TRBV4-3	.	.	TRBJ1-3	TGCGCCAGCAGCCAAGGGGAATCTGGAAACACCATATATTTT	CASSQGESGNTIYF
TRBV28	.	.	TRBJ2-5	TGTGCCAGCAGTTTACAGAATCTCCTGATGGAGACCCAGTACTTC	CASSLQNLLMETQYF
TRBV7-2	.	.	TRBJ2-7	TGTGCCAGCAGCTCGGCCGGGGGGCGATACGAGCAGTACTTC	CASSSAGGRYEQYF
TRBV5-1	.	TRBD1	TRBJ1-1	TGCGCCAGCAGCTCCGGGACAGGGAACACTGAAGCTTTCTTT	CASSSGTGNTEAFF
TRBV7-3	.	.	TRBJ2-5	TGTGCCAGCAGCTTAAGATGGTATGAGGCCCAGGGGACCCAGTACTTC	CASSLRWYEAQGTQYF